This T cell receptor (beta chain) was recorded in a study of T cell responses to AZD1222 COVID-19 vaccine. From germline, CDR1 is MDHEN and CDR2 SYDVKM. The trim removed 11 bases at V and 0 bases at J, leaving 0 bases unmatched. CDR3 length: 13 amino acids. Some clones are missing from TCRdb's copy, which holds only in-frame ones; the method was immunoSEQ multiplex PCR. There are roughly 160,000 clones in the sample; around nine tenths occur only once, and about 1.6% lies in the top ten. The receptor was derived from an adult in good health. The chain recombines TRBV28 with TRBJ2-2, with TRBD1 matching 10 bases. The specimen comprised peripheral blood, sampled on day 0 of AZD1222 vaccination. The CDR3 is CAGQGANTGELFF. CDR3 nucleotides: TGTGCCGGACAGGGGGCGAACACCGGGGAGCTGTTTTTT.